The T cell receptor (beta chain) under discussion was sequenced for a study of Ad26.COV2.S vaccination and SARS-CoV-2 variants. Study summary: Participants got Ad26.COV2.S intramuscularly, once or twice 56 days apart.

The repertoire was sequenced with immunoSEQ multiplex PCR; TCRdb's copy has only in-frame clones and lacks some. The sample includes about 400,000 clones, roughly 90% of them seen just once. This clone was seen once. As for treatment: some 20 received Ad26.COV2.S at low or high dose, single or two shots; a few received placebo; per-sample allocation not given. Sampling occurred on day 63 after the first vaccine or placebo injection. The TCR originated in a person between 18 and 65 years old who received the Ad26.COV2.S COVID-19 vaccine or a placebo. Sample: peripheral blood, taken in a trial of Ad26.COV2.S vaccine versus placebo.

CDR3 coding DNA: TGTGCCAGCAGCTTGGAGGGGTTTCAGCCCCAGCATTTT. This translates into CASSLEGFQPQHF. J is TRBJ1-5 and V is TRBV5-6; tentatively, D is TRBD1 (5 bases). The germline CDR1 and CDR2 sequences are SGHDT and YYEEEE. The V end was cut by 0 bases, the J end by 6 bases, with 7 bases between. The CDR3 extends over 13 amino acids.